The next 7 T cell receptor beta chains were all read from a single sample in a study of PD-1 blockade in classical Hodgkin lymphoma. Patients all relapsed after autologous stem cell transplantation, and there was variation in brentuximab vedotin exposure. Repertoires were generated with immunoSEQ multiplex PCR, while TCRdb's copy carries only in-frame clones and drops some. The sample includes 46,000 or so clones, about three quarters of them seen just once. This sample comprised peripheral blood mononuclear cells (PBMCs), obtained at baseline. These receptors originate from a human donor with classical Hodgkin lymphoma.

The rearrangement joins TRBV5-6 to TRBJ1-1; D remains ambiguous. V lost 2 bases, J lost 1 base, and 3 bases lay in between. Germline V CDR1 and CDR2: SGHDT, YYEEEE. This CDR3 contains 12 residues. For the CDR3, the DNA is TGTGCCAGCAGCTTTGGGAACACTGAAGCTTTCTTT. Encoded protein: CASSFGNTEAFF. The variable domain in full, completed from reference TRBV5-6 and TRBJ1-1, reads DAGVTQSPTHLIKTRGQQVTLRCSPKSGHDTVSWYQQALGQGPQFIFQYYEEEERQRGNFPDRFSGHQFPNYSSELNVNALLLGDSALYLCASSFGNTEAFFGQGTRLTVV.

The CDR3 region has the DNA TGTGCCAGCAGCTTAGCGGGAGAAGCGGGAGGAATTAATGAGCAGTTCTTC. The encoded protein is CASSLAGEAGGINEQFF. The chain couples TRBV7-6 to TRBJ2-1; 9 bases map to TRBD2. Germline CDR1 and CDR2: SGHVS and FNYEAQ. V lost 0 bases to trimming and J lost 7 bases; unmatched junction nucleotides: 10. The CDR3 is 17 amino acids.

This clone was observed a few times. The chain recombines TRBV11-3 with TRBJ1-1; unclear D gene. CDR1 and CDR2 from the germline V gene are SGHNT and YENEEA. The germline V and J ends were trimmed by 1 base and 6 bases, with 6 bases remaining between them. The CDR3 extends over 12 amino acids. CDR3 residues: CASSLVGAEAFF. The CDR3 DNA reads TGTGCCAGCAGCTTAGTTGGCGCTGAAGCTTTCTTT.

The chain couples TRBV25-1 to TRBJ1-4, with D tentatively TRBD1 (5 bases). This CDR3 comprises 15 residues. Looked up from germline, CDR1 is MGHDK and CDR2 is SYGVNS. V was trimmed by 4 bases and J by 0 bases, leaving 9 bases between them. CDR3 in amino acids: CASSVQGPTNEKLFF. The CDR3 coding sequence is TGTGCCAGCAGTGTTCAGGGACCAACTAATGAAAAACTGTTTTTT.

This chain uses TRBV7-9 with TRBJ1-2; D not certain. This CDR3 has 11 amino acids. The V and J ends lost 5 bases and 7 bases respectively, with 8 bases between them. Germline lookup yields CDR1 SEHNR and CDR2 FQNEAQ (reference sequence). The CDR3 region has the DNA TGTGCCAGCAGCCCAGATCTTGGCTACACCTTC. It translates to CASSPDLGYTF.

The chain links TRBV14 to TRBJ2-2; D gene uncertain. Germline CDR1 reads SGHDN; CDR2 reads FVKESK. V lost 0 bases, J lost 0 bases, and 2 bases lay in between. The CDR3 has 14 residues. CDR3 DNA sequence: TGTGCCAGCAGCCAAGAATCGAACACCGGGGAGCTGTTTTTT. Amino acids: CASSQESNTGELFF.

The V and J genes are TRBV6-6 and TRBJ1-1; no reliable D call. Deletions cut 6 bases from V and 0 bases from J, with 8 bases between. Germline CDR1 and CDR2: MNHNY and SVGAGI (reference sequence). The CDR3 has 13 amino acids. The CDR3 sequence: CASRVRMNTEAFF. The CDR3 region has the DNA TGTGCCAGCAGGGTCCGGATGAACACTGAAGCTTTCTTT.